One T cell receptor (beta chain) is described in this entry. A few counts support this clone. What antigen it recognizes has not been identified. No much larger clonotype is one base removed from it; base qualities were not supplied. The goal of deep resolution MiSeq sequencing was a depth between 1 in 1 million and 1 in 200,000 T cells, and coverage averaged 10x per clonotype. The immunoSEQ hsTCRB Kit was used to generate TCR beta libraries. The paper's processing steps were these. The data were analyzed with ImmunoSEQ Analyzer and ImmunoSEQ Data Assistant, and V, D and J gene assignments followed IMGT definitions. Clonality, which ranges from 0 to 1, was calculated by subtracting the normalized Shannon entropy of productive rearrangement frequencies from one. Only overrepresented clonotypes making up at least 0.05% of each patient's repertoire were included in the public clonotype analysis. About a dozen repertoires from age-matched healthy donors, obtained from immuneACCESS, served as clonality controls. The clones in this table, taken by TCRdb from immuneACCESS, are in-frame only. Not every clone is retained; where verified, under half of the shortfall comes from an unresolved V gene, and the cause of the rest is unknown. The DNA gave D and trimming, while V, J and clone size come from that table. The sample yields tens of thousands of clones; over 50% were counted once. 20% to 25% of the sample rests with the top ten.

The time point label here, explained by the study, means: approximately 2 years on ibrutinib. For TCR beta library preparation, approximately 2 micrograms of genomic DNA were isolated from cryopreserved PBMCs. Longitudinal blood samples from CLL patients on ibrutinib monotherapy were analyzed using high-throughput TCR beta sequencing. Patients were enrolled in a phase 2 open-label single-center ibrutinib monotherapy trial. The CDR3 numbers 14 residues from cysteine through phenylalanine. Only the CDR3 portion is preserved as DNA: 42 bases, with reading frame beginning at the first base. V drops 9 bases and J drops 3 bases, leaving 15 bases in between. CDR1 and CDR2 are read off the germline V gene (reference sequence) as LNHDA and SQIVND. This record belongs to a study of cytotoxic CD8 clonotypes in ibrutinib-treated CLL (dated by TCRdb to the early 2020s). Study-wide context: The cohort included about 15 treatment-naive and under 13 relapsed/refractory patients; some 18 were IGHV unmutated. Responses were partial in roughly 24 patients and complete in 2; after median approximately 67 months follow-up, about 14 stayed in remission and roughly twelve progressed. The response samples were drawn at a median of approximately 12 months into treatment, with a range of about 6 to 40 months. On average, each sample had about 250,000 productive templates and 100,000 or so productive rearrangements. Longitudinal samples were obtainable from about 30% of the roughly 90 participants in the trial. Cryopreserved peripheral blood mononuclear cells were collected at three points: before therapy, at response, and at either sustained remission or disease progression. All remission and progressive disease samples were collected while patients were still receiving ibrutinib. The study at large found these results: Lymph node repertoires were not examined, and the timing of sampling was not matched between patients in sustained remission and those whose disease progressed. Public clonotypes were found to be uncommon and were observed to contract or remain stable during treatment; the increase in clonality was shown to reflect expansion of private clonotypes at ibrutinib response. Clonality increased at ibrutinib response, stayed stable in sustained remission, and fell back toward baseline at progression. Baseline clonality was found to be higher than that of age-matched healthy donors and was strongly correlated with circulating CD8+ T-cell counts.

This sequence uses TRBV19 and TRBJ1-5; the D segment cannot be called with confidence. This TCR derives from a human donor with chronic lymphocytic leukemia. The source material was PBMCs, sampled after 24 months of ibrutinib treatment. The nucleotides are TGTGCCAGCCAGCGTCCCGGCCCCAATCAGCCCCAGCATTTT. Its protein is CASQRPGPNQPQHF. The CDR3 plus the reference TRBV19 and TRBJ1-5 genes for the other parts give the full variable domain: DGGITQSPKYLFRKEGQNVTLSCEQNLNHDAMYWYRQDPGQGLRLIYYSQIVNDFQKGDIAEGYSVSREKKESFPLTVTSAQKNPTAFYLCASQRPGPNQPQHFGDGTRLSIL.